This TCR beta chain comes out of a study of CD8 T cells in Susac syndrome. The RNA, about 0.45 to 1 ug, was put through reverse transcription using random hexamers. The authors amplified TCR beta CDR3 across 54 Vbeta and 13 Jbeta using immunoSEQ multiplex PCR. TCRdb redid the calling of the immunoSEQ multiplex PCR reads with MiXCR, one entry per CDR3 protein. The sample has about 240,000 distinct CDR3 sequences; 90% to 97% are singletons. Trimming shortened V by 7 bases and J by 7 bases, and 8 bases separated the two germline ends. The CDR3 runs to 11 residues. Germline CDR1 reads MDHEN; CDR2 reads SYDVKM.

The J gene is TRBJ2-4, the V gene TRBV28; a weak D match, TRBD1 (6 bases). Sequencing was done on a sample of CD4+ T cells from PBMCs. The TCR originated in a human donor with Susac syndrome. The CDR3: CASIRGNIQYF. The CDR3 nucleotides are TGTGCCAGCATCAGGGGCAACATTCAGTACTTC.